This T cell receptor (beta chain) was profiled in a study of T-cell memory formation after mild COVID-19. V lost 0 bases and J 0 bases, leaving 9 bases between the germline ends. The CDR3 has 16 residues. Germline V gene lookup returns CDR1 LGHNA and CDR2 YSLEER. One entry per CDR3 protein results from TCRdb running MiXCR on the 5' RACE reads. The sample lists 550,000 to 650,000 distinct CDR3 sequences, approximately 15% occurring once. Sample: PBMCs or a T cell subset sorted from them (not recorded which). The receptor was isolated from an adult woman who had mild COVID-19 (a few samples of this study predate the infection). Cell type and time point are not known. This chain connects TRBV4-3 to TRBJ1-5; D unresolved. The CDR3 DNA reads as TGCGCCAGCAGCCAAGATCGCCAGGTTAGCAATCAGCCCCAGCATTTT. This gives the protein CASSQDRQVSNQPQHF.